This TCR beta chain originates from a study of Graves' ophthalmopathy and Graves' hyperthyroidism (dated 2018 in TCRdb). Background for the entire study: Hyperthyroidism was defined as stable when no progression to ophthalmopathy occurred within 18 months of follow-up. The study used signatures of the TCR beta repertoire to tell Graves' ophthalmopathy apart from Graves' hyperthyroidism and to predict which patients would progress to ophthalmopathy. In total, some 140 blood samples were TCR-sequenced: around 42 ophthalmopathy, some 75 hyperthyroidism and some 17 hyperthyroidism-to-ophthalmopathy patients. To explore V-J signatures distinguishing ophthalmopathy from hyperthyroidism, a discovery set of 100 patients (around 44 ophthalmopathy, roughly 60 stable hyperthyroidism) was enrolled. The independent validation cohort included approximately 19 hyperthyroidism patients plus 17 patients who later progressed from hyperthyroidism to ophthalmopathy. In more than 5 hyperthyroidism patients, the T-cell repertoire of thyroid tissue was compared with the T-cell repertoire of blood. After sampling, hyperthyroidism patients received methimazole starting at 30 mg daily, and ophthalmopathy patients received high-dose intravenous methylprednisolone. Broad study findings and their caveats: Sample size was not statistically predetermined, and group allocation was not concealed from the investigators. Most expanded thyroid clonotypes with frequency above 0.001 were also detected in blood, suggesting blood repertoires may reflect the thyroid immune response. In cross-validation, the 13-signature model distinguished ophthalmopathy from stable hyperthyroidism with roughly 90% sensitivity and around 81% specificity, and in the test set the corresponding values were roughly 80% and 75%. In validation, the model predicted ophthalmopathy progression with about 70% sensitivity and 72.22% specificity; 12 predicted patients were CT-confirmed with GO in a median of about 7.1 months.

The CDR3 sequence holds 15 residues, the cysteine and phenylalanine included. Of all the DNA, just the CDR3 is kept, 45 bases in frame from base 1. Trimming removed 4 bases from V and 5 bases from J, leaving 18 bases between the germline ends. According to the germline V gene, CDR1 reads SGDLS and CDR2 reads YYNGEE. This clonotype was seen only a few times. Its antigen has not been determined. Per-base quality was not reported, and no clone a single base away is much larger than it. TCR beta CDR3 regions were amplified from RNA transcripts for repertoire sequencing. A first-round RT-PCR used HTBI primers with the Qiagen OneStep RT-PCR kit, followed by a second-round multiplex PCR, size selection and purification. Sequencing of the libraries was carried out on an Illumina HiSeq2000 in paired-end mode with 100 bp reads. For the original study's pipeline: Reads were processed with SOAPnuke, discarding reads with adapters, uncalled bases, mean Phred below 15, or no exact constant-primer or identifier match. COPE v1.2.5 was used to merge the high-quality paired reads. Each unique nucleotide sequence was defined as a clonotype, and clonotypes were aligned to IMGT TRB V, D and J references with MiTCR v1.1. The analysis was limited to V-J combinations with a frequency above 0.0001, which together covered more than 98% of repertoires. For each V-J combination, a TCR clonal expansion and chaos score was defined as the ratio of F50 clonal expansion to chaos observed in the TCRdist matrix. Welch's t-statistics and random forest were used to reduce features to 10 to 15 V-J combinations, which were fed into a naive Bayes classifier. The Morisita-Horn index was used to measure how similar the thyroid and blood repertoires were. The raw public reads went through TCRdb reprocessing: fastp at Q25, MiXCR clone calling, in-frame beta chains kept. Rows are combined by CDR3 protein, so each entry shows the most common genes and DNA. The V and J calls here are based on TCRdb, not the publication. This sample has more than 1,000,000 distinct CDR3 sequences in its table, and 35% to 40% of those were observed once. The ten most abundant clones make up around 10% of the sample.

Hyperthyroidism patients were newly diagnosed, with disease duration under 2 months, and aged 18 to 65 years. Patients with other autoimmune diseases, uncontrolled infections, pregnancy or lactation were excluded from the study. Clinical symptoms, serum thyroxine, TRAb, thyroid ultrasound and orbital computed tomography were used for diagnosis. Trizol reagent was used to extract the total RNA, and its quality was then checked on an Agilent 2100 Bioanalyzer. The receptor chain draws on TRBV9 and TRBJ2-5; the D gene assignment is perhaps TRBD1 or TRBD2, with each matching 6 bases. The source material was peripheral blood or thyroid tissue (not recorded which). This receptor was obtained from an adult man with Graves' hyperthyroidism. The CDR3 sequence is CASSPGEGVLETQYF. The DNA is TGTGCCAGCAGCCCGGGAGAGGGGGTACTTGAGACCCAGTACTTC.